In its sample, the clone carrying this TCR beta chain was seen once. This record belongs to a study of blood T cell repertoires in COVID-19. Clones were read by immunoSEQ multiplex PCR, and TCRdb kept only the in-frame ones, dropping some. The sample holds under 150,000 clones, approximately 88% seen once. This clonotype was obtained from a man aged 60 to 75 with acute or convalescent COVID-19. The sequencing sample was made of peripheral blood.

The CDR3 nucleotides read TGTGCCAGCAGTTGGACAGCCTCCAAGTACTTC. It codes for CASSWTASKYF. V and J are TRBV2 and TRBJ2-5; maybe TRBD1 (6 bases). Germline V gives CDR1 SNHLY, CDR2 FYNNEI. CDR3 length: 11 amino acids. Trimming shortened V by 5 bases and J by 12 bases, and 13 bases separated the two germline ends.